This T cell receptor beta chain is from a study of molecular identifiers for immune sequencing clone quantification. TCRdb reanalysed the PCR reads using MiXCR and keeps one entry per CDR3 protein. The data contain about 630,000 distinct CDR3 sequences, about 25% of them singletons. The ends were cut back, 5 bases at V and 0 bases at J, with 11 bases in the middle. The germline gives CDR1 SGHTA, CDR2 FQGNSA. CDR3 length: 15 residues. This clonotype was seen repeatedly, ten times or more. The specimen sequenced was naive CD8+ T cells from blood, with Jurkat cell RNA spiked in. Subset in this sample: FACS-sorted CD8+CD4-CCR7+CD45RA+ naive T cells. This clonotype was obtained from a human donor in good health. Some libraries in this study had Jurkat cell RNA spiked in. This sequence joins TRBV7-2 and TRBJ2-1; D gene ambiguous. The CDR3 is CASSPIPSSYNEQFF. In DNA, the CDR3 is TGTGCCAGCAGCCCCATTCCAAGCTCCTACAATGAGCAGTTCTTC.